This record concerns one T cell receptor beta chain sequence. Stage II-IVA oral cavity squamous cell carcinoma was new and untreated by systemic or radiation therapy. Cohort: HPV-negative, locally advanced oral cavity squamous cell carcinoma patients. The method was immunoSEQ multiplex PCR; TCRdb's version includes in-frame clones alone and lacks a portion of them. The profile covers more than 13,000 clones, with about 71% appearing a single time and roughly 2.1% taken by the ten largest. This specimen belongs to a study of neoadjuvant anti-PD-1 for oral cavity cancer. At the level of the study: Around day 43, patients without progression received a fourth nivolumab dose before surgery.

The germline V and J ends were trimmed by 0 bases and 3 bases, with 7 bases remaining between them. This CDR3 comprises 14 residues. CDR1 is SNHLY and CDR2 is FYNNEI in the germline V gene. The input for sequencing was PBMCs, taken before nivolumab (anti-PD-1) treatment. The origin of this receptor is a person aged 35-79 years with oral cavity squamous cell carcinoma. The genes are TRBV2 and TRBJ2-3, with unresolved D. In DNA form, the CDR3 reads TGTGCCAGCAGTGAAGCGCTTCGTACAGATACGCAGTATTTT. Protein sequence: CASSEALRTDTQYF. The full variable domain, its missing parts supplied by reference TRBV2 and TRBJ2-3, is EPEVTQTPSHQVTQMGQEVILRCVPISNHLYFYWYRQILGQKVEFLVSFYNNEISEKSEIFDDQFSVERPDGSNFTLKIRSTKLEDSAMYFCASSEALRTDTQYFGPGTRLTVL.